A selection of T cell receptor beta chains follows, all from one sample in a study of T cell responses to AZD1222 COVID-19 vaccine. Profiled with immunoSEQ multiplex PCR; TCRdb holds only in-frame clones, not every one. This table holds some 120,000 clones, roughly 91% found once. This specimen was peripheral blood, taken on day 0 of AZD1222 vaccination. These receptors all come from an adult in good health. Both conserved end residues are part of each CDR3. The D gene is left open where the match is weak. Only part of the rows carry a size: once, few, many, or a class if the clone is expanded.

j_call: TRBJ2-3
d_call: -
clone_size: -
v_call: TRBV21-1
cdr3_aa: CASSNLRVSTDTQYF
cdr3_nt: TGTGCCAGCAGCAATTTGAGGGTTAGCACAGATACGCAGTATTTT

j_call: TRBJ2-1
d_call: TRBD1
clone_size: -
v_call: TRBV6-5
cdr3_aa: CASRWDRAINEQFF
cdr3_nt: TGTGCCAGCAGATGGGACAGGGCAATCAATGAGCAGTTCTTC

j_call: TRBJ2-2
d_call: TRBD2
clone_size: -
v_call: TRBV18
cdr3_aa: CASSPLAGDTGELFF
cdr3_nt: TGTGCCAGCTCACCACTCGCGGGAGATACCGGGGAGCTGTTTTTT

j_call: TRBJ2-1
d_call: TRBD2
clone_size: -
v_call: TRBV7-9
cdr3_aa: CASSSGLAGDNEQFF
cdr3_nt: TGTGCCAGCAGCTCCGGACTAGCAGGCGACAATGAGCAGTTCTTC

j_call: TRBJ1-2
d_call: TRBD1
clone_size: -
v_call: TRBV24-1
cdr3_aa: CATSEPRGRRGLSYGYTF
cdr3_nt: TGTGCCACCAGTGAGCCCCGTGGGCGCAGGGGGCTTAGCTATGGCTACACCTTC

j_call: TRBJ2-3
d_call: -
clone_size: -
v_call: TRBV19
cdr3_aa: CASSNRVADTQYF
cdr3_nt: TGTGCCAGTAGTAACAGGGTAGCAGATACGCAGTATTTT

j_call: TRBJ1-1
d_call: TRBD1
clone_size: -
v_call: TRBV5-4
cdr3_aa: CASSPLGTAFLMNTEAFF
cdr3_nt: TGTGCCAGCAGCCCCCTGGGGACAGCATTTCTTATGAACACTGAAGCTTTCTTT

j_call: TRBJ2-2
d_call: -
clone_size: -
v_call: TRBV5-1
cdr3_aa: CASTTDTSGHRTELFF
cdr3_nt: TGCGCCAGCACCACAGACACGTCGGGTCACCGGACTGAGCTGTTTTTT

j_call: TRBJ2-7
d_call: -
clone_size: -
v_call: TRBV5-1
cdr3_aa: CASSLVIGSPGEQYF
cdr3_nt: TGCGCCAGCAGCTTGGTGATTGGCTCCCCTGGCGAGCAGTACTTC

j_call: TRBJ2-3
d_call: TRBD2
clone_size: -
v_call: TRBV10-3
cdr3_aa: CAISEFSGSKDTQYF
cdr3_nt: TGTGCCATCAGTGAGTTTAGCGGGAGTAAAGATACGCAGTATTTT

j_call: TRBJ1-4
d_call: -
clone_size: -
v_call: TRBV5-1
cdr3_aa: CASSFERPGGEKLFF
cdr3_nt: TGCGCCAGCAGCTTTGAGCGCCCCGGGGGTGAAAAACTGTTTTTT

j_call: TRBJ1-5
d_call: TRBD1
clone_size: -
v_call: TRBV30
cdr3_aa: CAWSKERGRRGVQPQHF
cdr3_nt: TGTGCCTGGTCCAAAGAGAGGGGGCGGAGGGGAGTCCAGCCCCAGCATTTT

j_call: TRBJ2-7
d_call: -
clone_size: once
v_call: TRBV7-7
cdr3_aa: CASSVGQSYEQYF
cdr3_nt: TGTGCTAGCAGCGTCGGACAGTCCTACGAGCAGTACTTC

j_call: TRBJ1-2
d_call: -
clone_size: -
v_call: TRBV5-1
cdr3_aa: CASSLAQGYGYTF
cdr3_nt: TGCGCCAGCAGCTTGGCACAGGGATATGGCTACACCTTC

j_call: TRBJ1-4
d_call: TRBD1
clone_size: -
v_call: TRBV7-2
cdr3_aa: CASSLGGQANEKLFF
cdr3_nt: TGTGCCAGCAGCTTAGGGGGACAGGCTAATGAAAAACTGTTTTTT

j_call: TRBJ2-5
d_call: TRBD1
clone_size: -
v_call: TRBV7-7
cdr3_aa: CASSRNLDRDETQYF
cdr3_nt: TGTGCCAGCAGCCGCAATCTCGACAGGGATGAGACCCAGTACTTC

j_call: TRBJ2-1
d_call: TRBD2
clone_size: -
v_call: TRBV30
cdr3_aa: CAWSVLAGEVGKSYNEQFF
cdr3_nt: TGTGCCTGGAGTGTCCTAGCGGGAGAAGTGGGGAAATCCTACAATGAGCAGTTCTTC

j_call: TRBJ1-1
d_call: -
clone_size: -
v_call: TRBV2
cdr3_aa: CASKWAEGNTEAFF
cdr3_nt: TGTGCCAGCAAGTGGGCGGAGGGCAACACTGAAGCTTTCTTT

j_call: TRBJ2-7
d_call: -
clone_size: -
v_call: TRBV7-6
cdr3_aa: CASSGWEQGDRGYEQYF
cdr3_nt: TGTGCCAGCAGCGGGTGGGAACAGGGAGATAGGGGCTACGAGCAGTACTTC

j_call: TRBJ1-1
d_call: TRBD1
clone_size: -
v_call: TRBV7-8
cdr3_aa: CASSLSQGADTEAFF
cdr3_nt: TGTGCCAGCAGCTTAAGTCAGGGGGCGGACACTGAAGCTTTCTTT

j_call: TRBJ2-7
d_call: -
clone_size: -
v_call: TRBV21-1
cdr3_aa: CASTKTGAGEPTGQYF
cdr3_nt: TGTGCCAGCACCAAGACTGGGGCAGGCGAACCTACGGGGCAGTACTTC

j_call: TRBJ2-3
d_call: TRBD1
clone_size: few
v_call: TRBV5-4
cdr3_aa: CASSQGTDTDTQYF
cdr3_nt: TGTGCCAGCAGCCAAGGGACAGACACAGATACGCAGTATTTT

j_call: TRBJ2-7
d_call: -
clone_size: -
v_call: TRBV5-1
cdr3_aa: CASSFQGDEQYF
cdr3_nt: TGCGCCAGCAGCTTTCAGGGAGACGAGCAGTACTTC

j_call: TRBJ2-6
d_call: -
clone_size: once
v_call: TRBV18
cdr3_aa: CASSPDASSGANVLTF
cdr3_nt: TGTGCCAGCTCACCGGACGCTAGCTCTGGGGCCAACGTCCTGACTTTC

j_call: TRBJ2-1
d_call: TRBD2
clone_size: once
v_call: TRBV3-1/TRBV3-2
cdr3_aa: CASSSGGTSLFF
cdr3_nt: TGTGCCAGCAGCTCGGGGGGGACTAGCCTGTTCTTC

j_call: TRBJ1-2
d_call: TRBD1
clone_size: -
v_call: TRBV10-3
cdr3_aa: CAISRTGLNYGYTF
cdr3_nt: TGTGCCATCAGTCGGACAGGGTTAAACTATGGCTACACCTTC

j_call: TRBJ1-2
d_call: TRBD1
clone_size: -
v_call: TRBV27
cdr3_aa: CASSFGTGDGYTF
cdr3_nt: TGTGCCAGCAGTTTCGGGACAGGGGACGGCTACACCTTC

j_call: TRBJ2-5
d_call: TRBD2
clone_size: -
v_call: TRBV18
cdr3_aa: CASSPPSAGGETQYF
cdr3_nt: TGTGCCAGCTCACCACCGTCCGCGGGGGGGGAGACCCAGTACTTC

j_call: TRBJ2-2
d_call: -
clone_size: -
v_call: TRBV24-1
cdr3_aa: CATSGAGELFF
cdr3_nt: TGTGCCACCAGTGGGGCCGGGGAGCTGTTTTTT

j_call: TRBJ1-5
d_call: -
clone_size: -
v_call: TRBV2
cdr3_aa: CASTTGGGNQPQHF
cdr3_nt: TGTGCCAGCACCACGGGGGGAGGGAATCAGCCCCAGCATTTT

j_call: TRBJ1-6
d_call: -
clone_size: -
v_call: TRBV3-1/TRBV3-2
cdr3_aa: CASSGRQPNSPLHF
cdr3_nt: TGTGCCAGCAGTGGGAGGCAGCCAAATTCACCCCTCCACTTT

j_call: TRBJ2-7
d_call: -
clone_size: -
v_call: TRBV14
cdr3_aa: CASSQQGSGEQYF
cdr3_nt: TGTGCCAGCAGCCAACAGGGAAGCGGCGAGCAGTACTTC